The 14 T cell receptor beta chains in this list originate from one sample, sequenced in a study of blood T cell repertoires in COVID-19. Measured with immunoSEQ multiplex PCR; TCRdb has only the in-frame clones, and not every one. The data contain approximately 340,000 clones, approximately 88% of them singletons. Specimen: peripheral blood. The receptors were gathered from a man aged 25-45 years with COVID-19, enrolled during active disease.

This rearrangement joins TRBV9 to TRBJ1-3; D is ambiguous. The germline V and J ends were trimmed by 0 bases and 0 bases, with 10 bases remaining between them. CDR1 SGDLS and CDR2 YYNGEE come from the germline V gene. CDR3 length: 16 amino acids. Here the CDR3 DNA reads TGTGCCAGCAGCGTAGGGGGAGGCCTCTCTGGAAACACCATATATTTT. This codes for CASSVGGGLSGNTIYF.

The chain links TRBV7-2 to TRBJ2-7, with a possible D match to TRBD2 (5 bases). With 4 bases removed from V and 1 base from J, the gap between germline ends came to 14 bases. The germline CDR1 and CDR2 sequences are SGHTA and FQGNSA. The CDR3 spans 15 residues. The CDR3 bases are TGTGCCAGCAGCTCCGCAGCGGCACCTTCCTACGAGCAGTACTTC. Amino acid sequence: CASSSAAAPSYEQYF.

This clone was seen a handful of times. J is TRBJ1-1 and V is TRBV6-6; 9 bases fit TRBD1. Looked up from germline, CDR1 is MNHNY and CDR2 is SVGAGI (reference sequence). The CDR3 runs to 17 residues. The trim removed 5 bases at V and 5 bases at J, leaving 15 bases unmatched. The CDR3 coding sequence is TGTGCCAGCAGTCGTACAGGGGGCGAATTGATTGGAACTGAAGCTTTCTTT. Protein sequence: CASSRTGGELIGTEAFF.

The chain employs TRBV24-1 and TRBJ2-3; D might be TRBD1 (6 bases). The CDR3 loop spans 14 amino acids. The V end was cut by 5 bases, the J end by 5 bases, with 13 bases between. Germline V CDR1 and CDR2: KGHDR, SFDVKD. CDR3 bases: TGTGCCACCAGTGCTGACAGACAGGTAGATACGCAGTATTTT. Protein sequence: CATSADRQVDTQYF.

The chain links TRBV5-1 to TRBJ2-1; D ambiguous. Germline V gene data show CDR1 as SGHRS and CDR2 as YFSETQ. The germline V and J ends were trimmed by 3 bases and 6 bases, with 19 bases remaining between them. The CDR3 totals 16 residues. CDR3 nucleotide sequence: TGCGCCAGCAGCTATGCCGGGTTCTCCACTCCCAATGAGCAGTTCTTC. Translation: CASSYAGFSTPNEQFF. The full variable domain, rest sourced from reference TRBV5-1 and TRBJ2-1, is KAGVTQTPRYLIKTRGQQVTLSCSPISGHRSVSWYQQTPGQGLQFLFEYFSETQRNKGNFPGRFSGRQFSNSRSEMNVSTLELGDSALYLCASSYAGFSTPNEQFFGPGTRLTVL.

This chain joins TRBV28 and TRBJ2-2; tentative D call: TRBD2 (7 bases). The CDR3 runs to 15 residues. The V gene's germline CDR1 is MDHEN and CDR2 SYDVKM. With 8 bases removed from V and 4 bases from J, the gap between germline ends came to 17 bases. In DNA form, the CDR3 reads TGTGCCAGCCGAGGGCGGGGGCTGGGCACCGGGGAGCTGTTTTTT. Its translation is CASRGRGLGTGELFF.

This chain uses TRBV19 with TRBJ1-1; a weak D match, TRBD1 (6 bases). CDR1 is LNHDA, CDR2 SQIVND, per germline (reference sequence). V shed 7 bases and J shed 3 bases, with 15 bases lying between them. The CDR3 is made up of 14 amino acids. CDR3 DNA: TGTGCCAGTAAAAGGGACACGGGCCACACTGAAGCTTTCTTT. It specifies CASKRDTGHTEAFF.

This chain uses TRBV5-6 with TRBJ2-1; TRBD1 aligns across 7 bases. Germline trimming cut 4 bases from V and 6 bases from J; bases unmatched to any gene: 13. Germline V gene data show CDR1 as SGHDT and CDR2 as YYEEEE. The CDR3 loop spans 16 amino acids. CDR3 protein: CASSQLQGRVSNEQFF. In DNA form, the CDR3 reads TGTGCCAGCAGCCAACTACAGGGGCGAGTCTCCAATGAGCAGTTCTTC.

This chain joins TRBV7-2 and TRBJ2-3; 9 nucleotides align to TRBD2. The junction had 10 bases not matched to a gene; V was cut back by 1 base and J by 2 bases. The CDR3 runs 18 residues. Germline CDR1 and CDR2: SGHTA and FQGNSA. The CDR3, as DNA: TGTGCCAGCAGCTTAGGTAGAGGCGGGAGGGCCCCCACAGATACGCAGTATTTT. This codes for CASSLGRGGRAPTDTQYF.

The CDR3 here is CASSRSGAYGYTF. CDR3 bases: TGTGCCAGCAGCCGATCAGGGGCCTATGGCTACACCTTC. The chain is built from TRBV12-3 or TRBV12-4 and TRBJ1-2; TRBD1 is a possible D gene (6 bases). The CDR3 length is 13 residues. The ends were cut back, 6 bases at V and 4 bases at J, with 12 bases in the middle.

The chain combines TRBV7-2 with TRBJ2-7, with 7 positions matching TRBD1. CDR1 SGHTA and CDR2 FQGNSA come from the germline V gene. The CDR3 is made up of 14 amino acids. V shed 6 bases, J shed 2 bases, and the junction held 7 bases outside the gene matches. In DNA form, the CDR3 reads TGTGCCAGCAGGTCGGACAGGAGTGCCTACGAGCAGTACTTC. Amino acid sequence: CASRSDRSAYEQYF.

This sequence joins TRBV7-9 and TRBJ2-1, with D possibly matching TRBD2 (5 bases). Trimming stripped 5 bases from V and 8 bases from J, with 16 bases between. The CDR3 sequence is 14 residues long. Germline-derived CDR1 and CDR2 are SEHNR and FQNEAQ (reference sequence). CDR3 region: CASSPGSSLHEQFF. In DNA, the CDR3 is TGTGCCAGCAGCCCCGGGTCTAGCCTTCATGAGCAGTTCTTC.

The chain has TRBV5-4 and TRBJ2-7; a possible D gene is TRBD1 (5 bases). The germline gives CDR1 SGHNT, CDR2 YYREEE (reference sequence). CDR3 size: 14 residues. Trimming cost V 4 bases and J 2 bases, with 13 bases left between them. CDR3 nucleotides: TGTGCCAGCAGCAAAAAGACAGATACCTACGAGCAGTACTTC. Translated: CASSKKTDTYEQYF. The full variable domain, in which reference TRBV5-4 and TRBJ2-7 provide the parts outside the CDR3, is ETGVTQSPTHLIKTRGQQVTLRCSSQSGHNTVSWYQQALGQGPQFIFQYYREEENGRGNFPPRFSGLQFPNYSSELNVNALELDDSALYLCASSKKTDTYEQYFGPGTRLTVT.

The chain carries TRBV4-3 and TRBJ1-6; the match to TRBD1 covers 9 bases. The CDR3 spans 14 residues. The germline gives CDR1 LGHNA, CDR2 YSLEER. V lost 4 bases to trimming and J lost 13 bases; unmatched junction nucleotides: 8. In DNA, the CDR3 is TGCGCCAGCAGCCCGGGACAGGGTGGGTTTCCCCTCCACTTT. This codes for CASSPGQGGFPLHF.